Listed here are 2 T cell receptor beta chains from one sample, sequenced in a study of STAT5B mutations in CD4+ large granular lymphocyte leukemia. TCRdb's table, derived via immunoSEQ multiplex PCR, lists solely in-frame clones and lacks some. The repertoire has about 35,000 clones, about two thirds of them found once; the top ten carry about 2%. The source material was CD4+ T cells from blood buffy coats. The source of these receptors is a human donor in good health.

The rearrangement joins TRBV5-1 to TRBJ2-1; 7 nucleotides match TRBD2. The CDR3 totals 16 residues. Germline CDR1 is SGHRS and CDR2 is YFSETQ. The V segment lost 4 bases and the J segment 4 bases; nucleotides outside the gene matches: 11. CDR3 amino acids: CASSRVAPGGYNEQFF. The CDR3 DNA reads as TGCGCCAGCAGCCGGGTGGCGCCGGGGGGTTACAATGAGCAGTTCTTC.

This clone turned up a few times. The CDR3 spells CASSQAGQAGNEQFF. The CDR3 DNA is TGTGCCAGCAGCCAAGCTGGACAGGCAGGGAATGAGCAGTTCTTC. The chain carries TRBV4-2 and TRBJ2-1, with 7 bases that match TRBD1. The germline CDR1 and CDR2 sequences are LGHNA and YNFKEQ. J lost 7 bases, V lost 1 base, and 7 bases had no gene match. This CDR3 contains 15 residues.